The entry that follows covers one T cell receptor (beta chain) sequence. This sample was taken from a study of technical replicates of blood from a handful of donors. In germline, CDR1 is SQVTM, CDR2 ANQGSEA. V lost 1 base to trimming and J lost 0 bases, with 12 bases between them. This CDR3 contains 15 residues. Method: immunoSEQ multiplex PCR; TCRdb's copy keeps in-frame clones and lacks some. This table holds about 85,000 clones, about 95% found once. This rearrangement joins TRBV29-1 to TRBJ1-1, with D possibly being TRBD1 (5 bases). Material: T cells isolated from PBMCs. This clonotype was sampled from a human donor in good health. CDR3 nucleotides: TGCAGCGTTGAAGGGCCAGGGATTATGAACACTGAAGCTTTCTTT. Translating it yields CSVEGPGIMNTEAFF.